These 19 T cell receptor beta chains share one sample of origin, sequenced in a study of glioma-infiltrating T cells after dendritic cell vaccination. Generated by immunoSEQ multiplex PCR, the TCRdb table keeps only in-frame clones and is missing some. The sample has 50,000 to 65,000 clones; more than 75% are singletons. Time point: after dendritic cell vaccination, including at tumor progression/relapse. This material consisted of blood, taken after dendritic cell vaccination. Receptor source: a human donor with glioblastoma.

A remark on this clone: A junction boundary mismatches the germline segment, possibly from a read error. This chain connects TRBV7-7 to TRBJ2-5; D unclear. Germline V gives CDR1 SSHAT, CDR2 FNYEAQ (reference sequence). This CDR3 contains 13 residues. The CDR3 bases are TGTGCTAGCAGCTTTTTAGCTTTAGAGACCCAGTACTTC. This codes for CASSFLALETQYF.

A single count supports this clone. This chain links TRBV5-8 with TRBJ2-5, with TRBD1 matching over 8 bases. CDR3 length equals 14 residues. Per the germline V gene, CDR1 is SGHTS and CDR2 is YDEGEE. J was trimmed by 5 bases and V by 6 bases; bases with no gene match: 9. CDR3 DNA: TGTGCCAGCATGACGGACAGGGTGAGGGAGACCCAGTACTTC. Protein sequence: CASMTDRVRETQYF.

The chain is built from TRBV11-3 and TRBJ2-5, with 7 bases matching TRBD1. In germline, CDR1 is SGHNT, CDR2 YENEEA. Trimming took 4 bases from V and 1 from J; bases not matched to a gene: 3. The CDR3 totals 14 residues. The CDR3 spells CASSSRDSQETQYF. DNA of the CDR3: TGTGCCAGCAGCTCCCGGGACAGCCAAGAGACCCAGTACTTC.

This clone was observed at least ten times. The genes are TRBV6-5 and TRBJ2-7; D is uncertain. From germline, CDR1 is MNHEY and CDR2 SVGAGI. CDR3 length: 12 residues. Trimming pared 7 bases from V and 6 bases from J, leaving 13 bases between. This chain's CDR3 is CASTGKAAEQYF. The CDR3 nucleotides read TGTGCCAGCACAGGTAAAGCCGCCGAGCAGTACTTC.

This sequence joins TRBV6-5 and TRBJ1-2; D not certain. V was trimmed by 6 bases and J by 2 bases, leaving 13 bases between them. The CDR3 length is 14 residues. Looked up from germline, CDR1 is MNHEY and CDR2 is SVGAGI. CDR3 sequence: CASSYTKTNYGYTF. The CDR3 DNA reads as TGTGCCAGCAGCTACACTAAAACCAACTATGGCTACACCTTC.

V and J are TRBV7-8 and TRBJ2-7, with D possibly being TRBD1 (6 bases). Germline lookup yields CDR1 SGHVS and CDR2 FQNEAQ. The V end lost 1 base, the J end lost 2 bases, and 12 bases lay between the germline ends. This CDR3 contains 15 residues. This chain's CDR3 is CASSLVFQGPYEQYF. DNA for the CDR3: TGTGCCAGCAGCTTAGTATTCCAGGGGCCCTACGAGCAGTACTTC.

The chain recombines TRBV7-9 with TRBJ2-7, with 8 nucleotides matching TRBD1. V trimming: 5 bases; J trimming: 4 bases; junction bases outside the gene matches: 10. Germline CDR1 SEHNR, CDR2 FQNEAQ (reference sequence). The CDR3 sequence is 15 residues long. The CDR3 region is CASSLGQGEGYEQYF. The CDR3 DNA follows: TGTGCCAGCAGCCTAGGACAGGGCGAGGGGTACGAGCAGTACTTC.

The J gene is TRBJ1-5, the V gene TRBV4-1; D is uncertain. Trimming took 5 bases from V and 7 from J, leaving 12 bases between them. Germline CDR1 reads MGHRA; CDR2 reads YSYEKL. The CDR3 spans 13 residues. DNA for the CDR3: TGCGCCAGCAGCTTGGACTGGAGCCAGCCCCAGCATTTT. As protein: CASSLDWSQPQHF.

The chain combines TRBV2 with TRBJ1-4, with unresolved D. Germline loops: CDR1 SNHLY, CDR2 FYNNEI. This CDR3 spans 15 amino acids. V was trimmed by 6 bases and J by 2 bases, leaving 13 bases between them. The CDR3 DNA reads TGTGCCAGCAGAAAAGCCCTTCCCACTAATGAAAAACTGTTTTTT. It yields the protein CASRKALPTNEKLFF.

This chain joins TRBV7-3 and TRBJ1-1; D might be TRBD1 (5 bases). The CDR3 totals 18 residues. Germline V gene sequence: CDR1 SGHTA, CDR2 FQGTGA. The V gene lost 2 bases and the J gene lost 8 bases, with 27 bases spanning the gap. The CDR3 nucleotides read TGTGCCAGCAGCTTAGTCAGTCGGGGGGGGGTGGTTGCGGACGAAGCTTTCTTT. It codes for CASSLVSRGGVVADEAFF.

The chain has TRBV28 and TRBJ2-2, with 9 bases identical to TRBD1. V was clipped by 4 bases and J by 0 bases; unmatched bases: 3. CDR1 is MDHEN and CDR2 is SYDVKM in the germline V gene. The CDR3 covers 16 residues. The CDR3: CASSSTGGANTGELFF. The CDR3 DNA reads as TGTGCCAGCAGTTCAACAGGGGGCGCGAACACCGGGGAGCTGTTTTTT.

This clone was detected only a few times. The chain joins TRBV4-3 to TRBJ1-4, with a weak D call TRBD1 (5 bases). Germline V gives CDR1 LGHNA, CDR2 YSLEER. The CDR3 consists of 15 residues. The V end was cut by 4 bases, the J end by 3 bases, with 12 bases between. In nucleotides, the CDR3 is TGCGCCAGCAGCCGGGGCAGGTCAGCTAATGAAAAACTGTTTTTT. It is translated as CASSRGRSANEKLFF.

This chain connects TRBV9 to TRBJ2-7; TRBD2 matches at 7 bases. This CDR3 comprises 14 residues. V shed 8 bases and J 5 bases; nucleotides not matched to a gene: 13. Per the germline V gene, CDR1 is SGDLS and CDR2 is YYNGEE. In DNA, the CDR3 is TGTGCCAGACCCCAGGGACTACCATGGGACGAGCAGTACTTC. It translates to CARPQGLPWDEQYF.

This rearrangement joins TRBV12-5 to TRBJ1-1; D gene ambiguous. Germline CDR1 is LGHNT and CDR2 is FRNRAP. The CDR3 runs to 14 residues. Trimming shortened V by 3 bases and J by 0 bases, and 8 bases separated the two germline ends. Here the CDR3 DNA reads TGTGCTAGTGGTTTTGAGAATATGAACACTGAAGCTTTCTTT. Protein: CASGFENMNTEAFF.

The V call is TRBV18, the J call TRBJ2-7, with D perhaps TRBD1 (6 bases). V lost 3 bases and J lost 0, with 21 bases in between. This CDR3 contains 18 residues. Germline V CDR1 and CDR2: KGHSH, LQKENI. For the CDR3, the DNA is TGTGCCAGCTCACCCATCAGGGGCGGATTGTCGAGCTCCTACGAGCAGTACTTC. Its translation is CASSPIRGGLSSSYEQYF.

The chain links TRBV4-1 to TRBJ1-3; D perhaps matches TRBD1 (5 bases). CDR1 MGHRA and CDR2 YSYEKL come from the germline V gene. This CDR3 is built from 15 residues. Trimming removed 2 bases at V and 0 bases at J, with 8 bases between. The CDR3 sequence is CASSQLTASGNTIYF. CDR3 in DNA: TGCGCCAGCAGCCAACTGACAGCCTCTGGAAACACCATATATTTT.

In its sample, this clone was seen a few times. V is TRBV19 and J is TRBJ2-2; a weak D match, TRBD1 (5 bases). This CDR3 spans 16 amino acids. CDR1 LNHDA and CDR2 SQIVND come from the germline V gene (reference sequence). The V and J ends lost 6 bases and 1 base respectively, with 15 bases between them. The CDR3 coding sequence is TGTGCCAGTAGAGCCAGGGTTTTGTGGAACACCGGGGAGCTGTTTTTT. Translation gives CASRARVLWNTGELFF. Combining the CDR3 with reference TRBV19 and TRBJ2-2 gives the whole variable domain DGGITQSPKYLFRKEGQNVTLSCEQNLNHDAMYWYRQDPGQGLRLIYYSQIVNDFQKGDIAEGYSVSREKKESFPLTVTSAQKNPTAFYLCASRARVLWNTGELFFGEGSRLTVL.

The chain joins TRBV19 to TRBJ2-7; D remains unclear. The CDR3 length is 17 residues. The V end was cut by 3 bases, the J end by 2 bases, with 20 bases between. The germline CDR1 and CDR2 sequences are LNHDA and SQIVND (reference sequence). CDR3 bases: TGTGCCAGTAGTATGGGCCCAAAAGTCAGGAATGCCTACGAGCAGTACTTC. Amino acid sequence: CASSMGPKVRNAYEQYF.

The chain links TRBV11-2 to TRBJ2-3; D gene unclear. Trimming cost V 4 bases and J 4 bases, with 15 bases left between them. The CDR3 has 15 residues. Germline CDR1 and CDR2: SGHAT and FQNNGV. The CDR3: CASSSHILVADTQYF. CDR3 sequence (DNA): TGTGCCAGCAGCTCCCACATCTTGGTCGCAGATACGCAGTATTTT.